There are many counts of the clone carrying this TCR beta chain. Its target is unknown. Each donor (without exception) was a healthy Caucasian. This specimen belongs to a study of identical twins. Overall study results and limits: Conclusions were drawn cross-sectionally by statistical analysis, without following the same donors. Abundant beta clonotypes from cord blood had fewer insertions, unlike memory repertoires, which showed none.

cDNA molecules carried unique molecular identifiers, and template switching added a universal primer site. MiXCR, run by TCRdb on the 5' RACE reads, gives a single entry per CDR3 protein. The sample lists approximately 600,000 distinct CDR3 sequences; 7% to 7.5% were seen once. CDR1 SNHLY and CDR2 FYNNEI come from the germline V gene. Trimming cost V 0 bases and J 7 bases, with 7 bases left between them. The CDR3 is 14 residues long. The same data also went into a second study, on yellow fever vaccine responses in identical twins.

Sequenced sample: PBMCs. This chain connects TRBV2 to TRBJ1-6, with D unclear. This clonotype originated in a woman under 30 in good health. In DNA, the CDR3 is TGTGCCAGCAGTGAAGCGTTGAGGAATTCACCCCTCCACTTT. It encodes CASSEALRNSPLHF.